The 20 T cell receptor beta chains below come from one sample, sequenced in a study of cytomegalovirus exposure and HLA in healthy donors. Only in-frame clones appear in the TCRdb table, and some are missing; sequencing was by immunoSEQ multiplex PCR. The table has 150,000 to 250,000 clones, roughly 81% seen once; the top ten hold around 1.3%. Sequencing was carried out using PBMCs. Receptors originate from a woman younger than 45 in good health and CMV-seronegative.

This clone was observed at least ten times. The chain carries TRBV6-1 and TRBJ1-2, with D unresolved. V gave up 0 bases and J gave up 8 bases, with 10 bases separating them. The CDR3 is made up of 13 amino acids. Per germline, CDR1 MNHNS and CDR2 SASEGT. The CDR3, as DNA: TGTGCCAGCAGTGAAGCCGAGAGACAAGGCTACACCTTC. It encodes CASSEAERQGYTF.

The V call is TRBV6-1, the J call TRBJ1-2, with TRBD1 as a possible D gene (5 bases). Germline V CDR1 and CDR2: MNHNS, SASEGT. The CDR3 is made up of 16 amino acids. The V end lost 4 bases, the J end lost 5 bases, and 20 bases lay between the germline ends. The CDR3: CASSVTWGVSGYGYTF. The CDR3 DNA reads as TGTGCCAGCAGTGTTACGTGGGGGGTATCGGGATATGGCTACACCTTC.

The rearrangement joins TRBV6-6 to TRBJ1-1, with 7 bases fitting TRBD1. Looked up from germline, CDR1 is MNHNY and CDR2 is SVGAGI (reference sequence). This CDR3 spans 13 amino acids. The J segment lost 0 bases and the V segment lost 6 bases, leaving 1 base of the junction unmatched. The CDR3 here is CASRTGLNTEAFF. The CDR3 DNA sequence: TGTGCCAGCAGGACAGGGTTGAACACTGAAGCTTTCTTT.

The chain links TRBV9 to TRBJ1-6, with a possible D match to TRBD1 (5 bases). This CDR3 contains 14 residues. V was clipped by 4 bases and J by 4 bases, with 9 bases between them. CDR1 and CDR2 (germline): SGDLS, YYNGEE. The CDR3 reads CASSPRVYNSPLHF. CDR3 sequence (DNA): TGTGCCAGCAGCCCCAGGGTTTATAATTCACCCCTCCACTTT.

Regarding this clone: This same CDR3 is encoded by further DNA sequences in the sample. V and J are TRBV5-1 and TRBJ2-2; 9 positions agree with TRBD1. V lost 4 bases to trimming and J lost 5 bases; unmatched junction nucleotides: 6. Per germline, CDR1 SGHRS and CDR2 YFSETQ. CDR3 length: 15 residues. CDR3 amino acids: CASSPWTGETGELFF. The CDR3 coding sequence is TGCGCCAGCAGCCCTTGGACAGGGGAAACCGGGGAGCTGTTTTTT.

The chain uses TRBV28 and TRBJ2-7, with 8 bases fitting TRBD2. This CDR3 spans 14 amino acids. The ends lost 6 bases at V and 0 bases at J; junction bases unmatched: 4. CDR1 MDHEN and CDR2 SYDVKM come from the germline V gene. The CDR3 sequence is CASSERGSSYEQYF. CDR3 in DNA: TGTGCCAGCAGCGAGCGGGGGAGCTCCTACGAGCAGTACTTC.

The rearrangement uses TRBV25-1 and TRBJ1-2; 9 nucleotides match TRBD1. V was pared by 6 bases and J by 7 bases, with 9 bases of the junction left unmatched. Germline lookup yields CDR1 MGHDK and CDR2 SYGVNS. The CDR3 runs 14 residues. In DNA, the CDR3 is TGTGCCAGCAGCGCCGGGACAGGGTTGGCTGGCTACACCTTC. This encodes CASSAGTGLAGYTF.

The chain is built from TRBV5-6 and TRBJ1-2; 7 bases are shared with TRBD1. V gave up 6 bases and J gave up 5 bases; unmatched junction bases: 10. CDR1 and CDR2 from the germline V gene are SGHDT and YYEEEE. CDR3 size: 14 residues. The chain's CDR3 is CASTRWTGIYGYTF. The CDR3 bases are TGTGCCAGCACACGGTGGACAGGAATTTATGGCTACACCTTC.

The chain has TRBV11-3 and TRBJ2-3, with a possible D match to TRBD2 (7 bases). This CDR3 comprises 15 residues. The ends were cut back, 4 bases at V and 4 bases at J, with 15 bases in the middle. The germline gives CDR1 SGHNT, CDR2 YENEEA. The CDR3 spells CASSWNRGAADTQYF. For the CDR3, the DNA is TGTGCCAGCAGCTGGAATCGGGGGGCCGCAGATACGCAGTATTTT.

The chain has TRBV4-1 and TRBJ2-1; 10 bases map to TRBD1. J was trimmed by 4 bases and V by 2 bases; bases with no gene match: 5. The germline V gene encodes CDR1 MGHRA and CDR2 YSYEKL. This CDR3 is built from 16 residues. The CDR3 region has the DNA TGCGCCAGCAGCCAACCCGGGACAGGGGTGTACAATGAGCAGTTCTTC. As protein: CASSQPGTGVYNEQFF.

This chain joins TRBV5-1 and TRBJ2-7; 8 nucleotides align to TRBD1. This CDR3 contains 17 residues. The V gene end was trimmed by 4 bases and the J gene end by 9 bases; junction bases not matched to a gene: 21. Germline V gives CDR1 SGHRS, CDR2 YFSETQ. CDR3 sequence: CASSTGIRDRPFRGQYF. The CDR3 DNA reads as TGCGCCAGCAGCACAGGCATCCGGGACAGGCCCTTCCGAGGGCAGTACTTC.

J is TRBJ1-2 and V is TRBV5-4; D unclear. The germline V and J ends were trimmed by 2 bases and 1 base, with 6 bases remaining between them. The CDR3 consists of 13 residues. Germline lookup yields CDR1 SGHNT and CDR2 YYREEE (reference sequence). The CDR3: CASSFQFNYGYTF. The CDR3 coding sequence is TGTGCCAGCAGCTTCCAGTTTAACTATGGCTACACCTTC. Full variable domain (missing parts from reference TRBV5-4 and TRBJ1-2): ETGVTQSPTHLIKTRGQQVTLRCSSQSGHNTVSWYQQALGQGPQFIFQYYREEENGRGNFPPRFSGLQFPNYSSELNVNALELDDSALYLCASSFQFNYGYTFGSGTRLTVV.

The chain links TRBV7-3 to TRBJ1-1; D perhaps matches TRBD1 (5 bases). This CDR3 spans 14 amino acids. From germline, CDR1 is SGHTA and CDR2 FQGTGA. Trimming left V 5 bases short and J 6 bases short, with 16 bases between. The DNA for the CDR3 is TGTGCCAGCAGCCCGCATTCGGGGACTGCTGAAGCTTTCTTT. Translating it yields CASSPHSGTAEAFF.

V gene TRBV29-1 combines with J gene TRBJ1-2; no firm D call. The CDR3 has 14 amino acids. The germline CDR1 and CDR2 sequences are SQVTM and ANQGSEA. Trimming shortened V by 4 bases and J by 2 bases, and 14 bases separated the two germline ends. The CDR3 DNA sequence: TGCAGCGTTGTTTATGGGCAACAGAACTATGGCTACACCTTC. It codes for CSVVYGQQNYGYTF.

The CDR3 bases are TGTGCCAGCAGCGTAGAGCCGGACGGGAGGCCCCTCCACTTT. As protein: CASSVEPDGRPLHF. The chain combines TRBV9 with TRBJ1-6; D gene ambiguous. The CDR3 is made up of 14 amino acids. Germline V CDR1 and CDR2: SGDLS, YYNGEE. Trimming removed 0 bases at V and 13 bases at J, with 14 bases between.

The chain employs TRBV5-1 and TRBJ2-3, with 9 bases that match TRBD2. The ends lost 6 bases at V and 0 bases at J; junction bases unmatched: 5. CDR3 length: 15 amino acids. Germline V lookup: CDR1 SGHRS, CDR2 YFSETQ. The CDR3 DNA is TGCGCCAGCACGGCTAGCGGGGATAGCACAGATACGCAGTATTTT. Its protein product is CASTASGDSTDTQYF.

The chain has TRBV30 and TRBJ2-7; TRBD1 aligns across 8 bases. Germline V gene lookup returns CDR1 GTSNPN and CDR2 SVGIG (reference sequence). V was clipped by 1 base and J by 4 bases; unmatched bases: 3. This CDR3 spans 13 amino acids. CDR3 in DNA: TGTGCCTGGAGTGCCGGACAGGGTTACGAGCAGTACTTC. Protein product: CAWSAGQGYEQYF.

The chain carries TRBV10-3 and TRBJ2-7, with 7 bases identical to TRBD2. The V segment lost 4 bases and the J segment 2 bases; nucleotides outside the gene matches: 2. CDR1 is ENHRY and CDR2 is SYGVKD in the germline V gene. The CDR3 consists of 13 residues. CDR3 protein: CAISVSGPYEQYF. Written as DNA, the CDR3 is TGTGCCATCAGTGTTAGCGGGCCCTACGAGCAGTACTTC.

This clone has just a few counts. This rearrangement joins TRBV4-1 to TRBJ1-2; D gene ambiguous. The CDR3 is 14 amino acids. The germline V gene has CDR1 MGHRA and CDR2 YSYEKL. Trimming took 1 base from V and 4 from J, leaving 10 bases between them. Written as DNA, the CDR3 is TGCGCCAGCAGCCAAGCCTCAGGACTCTATGGCTACACCTTC. Translating gives CASSQASGLYGYTF.

The genes are TRBV18 and TRBJ2-5; tentatively, D is TRBD1 (6 bases). The CDR3 covers 14 residues. The germline CDR1 and CDR2 sequences are KGHSH and LQKENI. Trimming removed 0 bases from V and 2 bases from J, with 7 bases in between. The CDR3 coding sequence is TGTGCCAGCTCACCACCCGGGACACAAGAGACCCAGTACTTC. Residues: CASSPPGTQETQYF.